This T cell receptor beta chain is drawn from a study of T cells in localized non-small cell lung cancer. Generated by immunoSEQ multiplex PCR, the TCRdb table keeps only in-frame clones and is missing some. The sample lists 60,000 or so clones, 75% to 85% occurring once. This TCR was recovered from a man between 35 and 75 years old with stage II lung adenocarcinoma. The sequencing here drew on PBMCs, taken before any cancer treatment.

CDR3 DNA: TGTGCCAGCAGTGAAAATGACTGGGGCACCGGGGAGCTGTTTTTT. Residues: CASSENDWGTGELFF. This sequence joins TRBV6-1 and TRBJ2-2; D not resolved. V lost 2 bases and J lost 4, with 11 bases in between. Germline V gives CDR1 MNHNS, CDR2 SASEGT. The CDR3 is 15 amino acids.